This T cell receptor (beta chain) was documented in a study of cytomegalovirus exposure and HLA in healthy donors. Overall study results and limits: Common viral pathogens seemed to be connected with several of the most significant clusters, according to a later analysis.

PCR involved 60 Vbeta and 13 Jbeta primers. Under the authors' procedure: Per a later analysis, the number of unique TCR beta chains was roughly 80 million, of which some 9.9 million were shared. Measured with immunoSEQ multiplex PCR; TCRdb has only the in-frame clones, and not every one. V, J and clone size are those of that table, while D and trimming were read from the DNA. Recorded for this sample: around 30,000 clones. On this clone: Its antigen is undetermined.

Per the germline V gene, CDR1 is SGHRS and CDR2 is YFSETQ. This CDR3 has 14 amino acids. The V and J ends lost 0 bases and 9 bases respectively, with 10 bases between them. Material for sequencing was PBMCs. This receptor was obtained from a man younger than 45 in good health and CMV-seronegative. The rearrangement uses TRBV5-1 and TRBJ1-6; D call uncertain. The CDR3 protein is CASSLAPFGSPLHF. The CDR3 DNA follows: TGCGCCAGCAGCTTGGCCCCCTTCGGTTCACCCCTCCACTTT.